These 28 T cell receptor beta chains originate from one sample sequenced in a study of CD8+CD57+ T cells in acquired aplastic anemia (dated by TCRdb to the late 2010s). Expansion of CD8+CD57+ cells had been shown by flow cytometry in the patients chosen for sequencing. Sequenced on an Illumina HiSeq 2000. TCR beta VDJ combination and CDR3 sequence profiling used genomic DNA as the template. TCRdb trimmed public reads at Q25 via fastp, called clones via MiXCR and kept in-frame beta chains. One record per CDR3 amino acid sequence lists the most common genes and DNA. Present in this sample are 150,000 to 200,000 distinct CDR3 sequences, just under 50% of which were seen just once. The ten largest clones add up to over 7.5% of the sample. Input material: sorted CD4+, CD8+, or CD8+CD57+ T cells (not recorded which) from PBMCs. The receptors were sampled from a human donor with aplastic anemia.

This clonotype was seen many times. This chain joins TRBV5-1 and TRBJ2-3; the match to TRBD2 covers 7 bases. Germline V gene data show CDR1 as SGHRS and CDR2 as YFSETQ. With 0 bases clipped from V and 4 bases from J, the junction kept 8 bases outside the gene matches. The CDR3 sequence is 16 residues long. The CDR3 DNA reads TGCGCCAGCAGCTTGGCCGGCGCGGGAGTTGCAGATACGCAGTATTTT. Protein: CASSLAGAGVADTQYF. Full variable domain (remainder filled in from reference TRBV5-1 and TRBJ2-3): KAGVTQTPRYLIKTRGQQVTLSCSPISGHRSVSWYQQTPGQGLQFLFEYFSETQRNKGNFPGRFSGRQFSNSRSEMNVSTLELGDSALYLCASSLAGAGVADTQYFGPGTRLTVL.

Comments on this clonotype: A single base separates this from a much larger clone, so it may be a read error. This sequence joins TRBV5-1 and TRBJ1-1; TRBD1 aligns across 7 bases. The germline gives CDR1 SGHRS, CDR2 YFSETQ. The CDR3 runs 14 residues. The J segment lost 1 base and the V segment lost 6 bases, leaving 6 bases of the junction unmatched. DNA of the CDR3: TGCGCCAGCACCGGGACAGCGCCGAACACTGAAGCTTTCTTT. Translation gives CASTGTAPNTEAFF.

The genes are TRBV7-9 and TRBJ1-1, with D unresolved. The V end was cut by 0 bases, the J end by 5 bases, with 13 bases between. The length of the CDR3 is 15 residues. CDR1 is SEHNR and CDR2 is FQNEAQ in the germline V gene (reference sequence). CDR3 nucleotide sequence: TGTGCCAGCAGCTTAGCGGACCTCAGAAGGACTGAAGCTTTCTTT. As protein: CASSLADLRRTEAFF.

As for this clonotype: A much larger clone sits a single nucleotide away, making a read error possible. The V gene is TRBV6-5, the J gene TRBJ1-1, with a tentative D call TRBD1 (6 bases). V was pared by 2 bases and J by 6 bases, with 13 bases between. This CDR3 spans 14 amino acids. Germline V CDR1 and CDR2: MNHEY, SVGAGI. The CDR3 DNA reads TGTGCCAGCAGTTACGCAACAGGGATGGCTGAAGCTTTCTTT. This sequence encodes CASSYATGMAEAFF.

The chain joins TRBV19 to TRBJ1-1; the D gene is possibly TRBD1 (5 bases). Trimming left V 3 bases short and J 5 bases short, with 19 bases between. The CDR3 covers 16 residues. Germline values: CDR1 LNHDA, CDR2 SQIVND (reference sequence). DNA of the CDR3: TGTGCCAGTAGTATCCTTCCTCGGGGCGGAGGGACTGAAGCTTTCTTT. As protein: CASSILPRGGGTEAFF.

Turning to this clonotype: A single base separates this from a much larger clone, so it may be a read error. The chain carries TRBV11-2 and TRBJ2-1; the match to TRBD2 covers 7 bases. Per the germline V gene, CDR1 is SGHAT and CDR2 is FQNNGV. This CDR3 is built from 16 residues. Trimming at V came to 0 bases and at J to 11 bases, leaving 13 bases not matched to a gene. The CDR3 reads CASSLDKASGTDQQFF. The CDR3 DNA reads as TGTGCCAGCAGCTTAGATAAGGCTAGCGGTACGGATCAGCAGTTCTTC.

The chain recombines TRBV29-1 with TRBJ1-1, with D tentatively TRBD1 (6 bases). This CDR3 contains 14 residues. The V gene lost 3 bases and the J gene lost 7 bases, with 18 bases spanning the gap. Germline V gene data show CDR1 as SQVTM and CDR2 as ANQGSEA. The CDR3 region is CSVERVWGAGEAFF. The CDR3 region has the DNA TGCAGCGTTGAGCGGGTGTGGGGGGCAGGTGAAGCTTTCTTT.

In this sample, this clonotype turned up a few times. The V and J genes are TRBV6-5 and TRBJ1-4; D gene unclear. CDR1 MNHEY and CDR2 SVGAGI come from the germline V gene. The CDR3 runs 14 residues. V dropped 3 bases and J dropped 5 bases, with 10 bases sitting between them. The CDR3 is CASSYGRINEKLFF. As DNA, the CDR3 is TGTGCCAGCAGTTATGGCAGGATAAATGAAAAACTGTTTTTT.

The rearrangement joins TRBV19 to TRBJ2-2, with D perhaps TRBD1 (5 bases). Per germline, CDR1 LNHDA and CDR2 SQIVND (reference sequence). CDR3 size: 15 residues. The V end was cut by 2 bases, the J end by 4 bases, with 11 bases between. CDR3 loop: CASSIPGSVTGELFF. The CDR3 region has the DNA TGTGCCAGTAGTATACCAGGGTCGGTCACCGGGGAGCTGTTTTTT.

About this clonotype: One end of the junction is discordant with germline, which a read error may explain. The rearrangement uses TRBV24-1 and TRBJ2-7; TRBD2 aligns across 7 bases. Germline CDR1 reads KGHDR; CDR2 reads SFDVKD. The CDR3 has 14 residues. CDR3 sequence: CATSGSGLVHEQYF. DNA of the CDR3: TGCGCCACCAGTGGGTCCGGACTAGTCCACGAGCAGTACTTC.

The chain carries TRBV29-1 and TRBJ1-1; 9 nucleotides line up with TRBD1. Trimming at V came to 5 bases and at J to 0 bases, leaving 4 bases not matched to a gene. Germline CDR1 SQVTM, CDR2 ANQGSEA. This CDR3 has 14 residues. CDR3 protein: CSVTGGRMNTEAFF. The CDR3 DNA sequence: TGCAGCGTTACAGGGGGCAGGATGAACACTGAAGCTTTCTTT.

This clonotype was counted many times. This chain links TRBV15 with TRBJ2-7; D possibly corresponds to TRBD1 (5 bases). This CDR3 has 16 amino acids. V was clipped by 3 bases and J by 4 bases, with 19 bases between them. Germline CDR1 is LNHNV and CDR2 is YYDKDF (reference sequence). The CDR3 region is CATSSGMAGKGYEQYF. In DNA, the CDR3 is TGTGCCACCAGCAGCGGAATGGCAGGGAAAGGATACGAGCAGTACTTC. The whole variable domain, filled in from reference TRBV15 and TRBJ2-7, reads DAMVIQNPRYQVTQFGKPVTLSCSQTLNHNVMYWYQQKSSQAPKLLFHYYDKDFNNEADTPDNFQSRRPNTSFCFLDIRSPGLGDTAMYLCATSSGMAGKGYEQYFGPGTRLTVT.

This clonotype was detected only a few times. The V and J genes are TRBV11-3 and TRBJ2-1; TRBD2 is a possible D gene (6 bases). The CDR3 is 14 amino acids. V gave up 1 base and J gave up 3 bases, with 7 bases separating them. From germline, CDR1 is SGHNT and CDR2 YENEEA. CDR3 coding DNA: TGTGCCAGCAGCTTAGGGGGACTCTACAATGAGCAGTTCTTC. Amino acids: CASSLGGLYNEQFF.

This clonotype was seen only a few times. This chain connects TRBV20-1 to TRBJ2-7; TRBD2 is a possible D gene (5 bases). The CDR3 contains 13 residues. Trimming left V 6 bases short and J 0 bases short, with 12 bases between. CDR1 and CDR2 (germline): DFQATT, SNEGSKA (reference sequence). CDR3 residues: CSALLEVSYEQYF. CDR3 coding DNA: TGCAGTGCACTACTGGAGGTCTCCTACGAGCAGTACTTC.

The chain carries TRBV19 and TRBJ1-1, with D unresolved. The CDR3 is 13 residues long. CDR1 and CDR2 from the germline V gene are LNHDA and SQIVND (reference sequence). V was cut by 3 bases and J by 5 bases, with 10 bases left in between. This CDR3 is CASSMRVYTEAFF. The CDR3 bases are TGTGCCAGTAGTATGAGGGTATATACTGAAGCTTTCTTT.

The sample holds many counts of this clonotype. Written as DNA, the CDR3 is TGTGCCAGCAGCTTATCCCCTAGCACAGATACGCAGTATTTT. Translation gives CASSLSPSTDTQYF. The V and J genes are TRBV5-8 and TRBJ2-3; D is unresolved. The V end was cut by 2 bases, the J end by 0 bases, with 7 bases between. Germline CDR1 SGHTS, CDR2 YDEGEE. This CDR3 region has 14 residues.

The chain joins TRBV20-1 to TRBJ2-3; D could derive from TRBD1 or TRBD2 (5 bases each). V was cut by 3 bases and J by 1 base, with 14 bases left in between. CDR1 DFQATT and CDR2 SNEGSKA come from the germline V gene (reference sequence). The CDR3 extends over 15 amino acids. This CDR3 reads CSARVRGARTDTQYF. The CDR3 DNA follows: TGCAGTGCTAGGGTTCGAGGGGCGCGCACAGATACGCAGTATTTT.

This clonotype has only a few counts. CDR3 sequence reads: CASSLFLGPDTQYF. Written as DNA, the CDR3 is TGTGCCAGCAGCTTGTTTCTTGGACCAGATACGCAGTATTTT. This sequence joins TRBV5-6 and TRBJ2-3; no clear D gene. Looked up from germline, CDR1 is SGHDT and CDR2 is YYEEEE. The V gene lost 1 base and the J gene lost 4 bases, with 10 bases spanning the gap. This CDR3 region has 14 residues. The full variable domain, with the rest looked up from reference TRBV5-6 and TRBJ2-3, is DAGVTQSPTHLIKTRGQQVTLRCSPKSGHDTVSWYQQALGQGPQFIFQYYEEEERQRGNFPDRFSGHQFPNYSSELNVNALLLGDSALYLCASSLFLGPDTQYFGPGTRLTVL.

The genes are TRBV18 and TRBJ2-7, with D tentatively TRBD1 (6 bases). The CDR3 totals 14 residues. Trimming took off 2 bases at V and 3 bases at J, with 11 bases between the two ends. Germline CDR1 is KGHSH and CDR2 is LQKENI. The CDR3 region has the DNA TGTGCCAGCTCACCAGGGTCAGGGGTCTACGAGCAGTACTTC. It translates to CASSPGSGVYEQYF.

This clonotype has a count of ten or more. This sequence joins TRBV14 and TRBJ2-4; D not certain. CDR3 length equals 14 residues. Germline assignment: CDR1 SGHDN and CDR2 FVKESK. V was shortened by 4 bases and J by 3 bases, with 10 bases between the two germline ends. CDR3 region: CASSPSTVKNIQYF. The DNA of the CDR3 is TGTGCCAGCAGCCCCTCGACGGTCAAAAACATTCAGTACTTC.

This clonotype was counted between two and nine times. This chain connects TRBV2 to TRBJ2-7, with TRBD2 matching 14 bases. The trim removed 6 bases at V and 9 bases at J, leaving 10 bases unmatched. Germline CDR1 and CDR2: SNHLY and FYNNEI. CDR3 length: 15 residues. CDR3 loop: CASSATGLAGVGQYF. DNA for the CDR3: TGTGCCAGCAGCGCAACGGGACTAGCGGGAGTCGGGCAGTACTTC.

As to this clonotype: Possible read error: a much larger clone is one base away. Since the CDR3 does not end with the conserved phenylalanine or tryptophan, this likely comes from a read error. V gene TRBV10-3 combines with J gene TRBJ2-5, with D uncertain. The CDR3 length is 11 residues. Germline CDR1 ENHRY, CDR2 SYGVKD. CDR3 sequence reads: CTIGLEETQYL. DNA of the CDR3: TGTACCATCGGCCTAGAGGAGACCCAGTACCTC.

The chain couples TRBV5-6 to TRBJ1-2; 9 bases agree with TRBD1. This CDR3 comprises 18 residues. Germline values: CDR1 SGHDT, CDR2 YYEEEE. V was pared by 0 bases and J by 3 bases, with 12 bases of the junction left unmatched. This CDR3 is CASSLGIARRDRDYGYTF. CDR3 nucleotides: TGTGCCAGCAGCTTGGGAATAGCTCGGCGGGACAGGGACTATGGCTACACCTTC.

Concerning this clonotype: This may be a read error: a much more frequent sequence differs by one nucleotide. This rearrangement joins TRBV14 to TRBJ1-1; D perhaps matches TRBD1 (6 bases). This CDR3 is 13 amino acids long. Germline V CDR1 and CDR2: SGHDN, FVKESK. CDR3 protein: CASSLNWDTDAFF. The CDR3 DNA sequence: TGTGCCAGCAGCCTAAATTGGGACACTGATGCTTTCTTT. The variable domain in full, with the rest retrieved from reference TRBV14 and TRBJ1-1, is EAGVTQFPSHSVIEKGQTVTLRCDPISGHDNLYWYRRVMGKEIKFLLHFVKESKQDESGMPNNRFLAERTGGTYSTLKVQPAELEDSGVYFCASSLNWDTDAFFGQGTRLTVV.

The chain has TRBV20-1 and TRBJ2-3; 11 positions match TRBD2. V dropped 1 base and J dropped 4; count of bases not matched to a gene: 10. Germline V lookup: CDR1 DFQATT, CDR2 SNEGSKA (reference sequence). The CDR3 totals 17 residues. CDR3 DNA: TGCAGTGCTAGAGGAGTGATTCTAGCGGGAGGATCAGATACGCAGTATTTT. It encodes CSARGVILAGGSDTQYF.

Here the CDR3 reads CASSLKPKYEQYF. The DNA of the CDR3 is TGTGCCAGCAGCTTAAAGCCGAAGTACGAGCAGTACTTC. This chain joins TRBV7-3 and TRBJ2-7, with D uncertain. Germline V gene data show CDR1 as SGHTA and CDR2 as FQGTGA. Trimming took off 1 base at V and 4 bases at J, with 8 bases between the two ends. CDR3 size: 13 residues.

CDR3 sequence: CASSVWDRADTQYF. CDR3 nucleotide sequence: TGTGCCAGCAGCGTATGGGACCGCGCCGATACGCAGTATTTT. The chain employs TRBV9 and TRBJ2-3, with D perhaps assigned TRBD1 or TRBD2 (5 bases each). The V gene's germline CDR1 is SGDLS and CDR2 YYNGEE. The CDR3 loop spans 14 amino acids. V lost 1 base and J lost 6, with 12 bases in between. The variable domain in full, with the rest retrieved from reference TRBV9 and TRBJ2-3, is DSGVTQTPKHLITATGQRVTLRCSPRSGDLSVYWYQQSLDQGLQFLIQYYNGEERAKGNILERFSAQQFPDLHSELNLSSLELGDSALYFCASSVWDRADTQYFGPGTRLTVL.

This rearrangement joins TRBV2 to TRBJ2-2, with D possibly being TRBD1 or TRBD2 (5 bases each). V lost 8 bases and J lost 0, with 13 bases in between. Germline CDR1 reads SNHLY; CDR2 reads FYNNEI. The CDR3 runs 15 residues. In DNA, the CDR3 is TGTGCCAGCCGCAAGGGGACCACGAACACCGGGGAGCTGTTTTTT. Encoded protein: CASRKGTTNTGELFF.